A single sample is the source of the 4 T cell receptor beta chains below, sequenced in a study of regulatory T cells in long-lasting Graves disease. The TCR beta library used iRepertoire HTBI primers with Arm-PCR amplification of CDR3. TCRdb independently ran MiXCR on the multiplex PCR reads; one entry per CDR3 protein. The sample records around 480,000 distinct CDR3 sequences, 15% to 20% being singletons. The time point denotes: newly diagnosed GD, antithyroid drugs for less than 3 months. Extracted RNA from PBMCs served as the source of the TCR library. Separately, the same data were catalogued under a study of T cells in Graves' hyperthyroidism and ophthalmopathy.

This material consisted of peripheral blood mononuclear cells (PBMCs), taken at new diagnosis, from a patient treated with antithyroid drugs. Receptors originate from a man aged 40-55 years with Graves disease.

The chain couples TRBV7-3 to TRBJ1-1; tentative D call: TRBD1 (5 bases). V was trimmed by 1 base and J by 6 bases, leaving 15 bases between them. This CDR3 has 15 residues. The germline gives CDR1 SGHTA, CDR2 FQGTGA. The CDR3 spells CASSLNGAVSSEAFF. The CDR3 DNA is TGTGCCAGCAGCTTAAACGGGGCGGTTTCCTCTGAAGCTTTCTTT. The variable domain in full, with the rest retrieved from reference TRBV7-3 and TRBJ1-1, is GAGVSQTPSNKVTEKGKYVELRCDPISGHTALYWYRQSLGQGPEFLIYFQGTGAADDSGLPNDRFFAVRPEGSVSTLKIQRTERGDSAVYLCASSLNGAVSSEAFFGQGTRLTVV.

V is TRBV7-8 and J is TRBJ1-1; 7 bases map to TRBD1. This CDR3 has 18 amino acids. Germline loops: CDR1 SGHVS, CDR2 FQNEAQ. J lost 0 bases, V lost 0 bases, and 10 bases had no gene match. CDR3 sequence reads: CASSLARDSHQMNTEAFF. The CDR3 DNA sequence: TGTGCCAGCAGCTTAGCGCGGGACAGTCATCAAATGAACACTGAAGCTTTCTTT.

There are many counts of this clonotype. V usage is TRBV5-1 and J usage is TRBJ2-1; maybe TRBD1 (6 bases). There are 14 residues in the CDR3. The germline V gene encodes CDR1 SGHRS and CDR2 YFSETQ. Trimming removed 1 base from V and 8 bases from J, with 13 bases in between. The CDR3 loop is CASSLRQGSDEQFF. CDR3 DNA: TGCGCCAGCAGCTTGCGCCAGGGGTCAGATGAGCAGTTCTTC.

The J gene is TRBJ2-1, the V gene TRBV11-2; 15 bases agree with TRBD2. Germline assignment: CDR1 SGHAT and CDR2 FQNNGV. The trim removed 3 bases at V and 7 bases at J, leaving 4 bases unmatched. The CDR3 is 16 amino acids. CDR3 amino acids: CASSFGTSGRRNEQFF. CDR3 DNA: TGTGCCAGCAGCTTTGGGACTAGCGGGAGGCGGAATGAGCAGTTCTTC. Looking up the rest from reference TRBV11-2 and TRBJ2-1 gives the full variable domain: EAGVAQSPRYKIIEKRQSVAFWCNPISGHATLYWYQQILGQGPKLLIQFQNNGVVDDSQLPKDRFSAERLKGVDSTLKIQPAKLEDSAVYLCASSFGTSGRRNEQFFGPGTRLTVL.